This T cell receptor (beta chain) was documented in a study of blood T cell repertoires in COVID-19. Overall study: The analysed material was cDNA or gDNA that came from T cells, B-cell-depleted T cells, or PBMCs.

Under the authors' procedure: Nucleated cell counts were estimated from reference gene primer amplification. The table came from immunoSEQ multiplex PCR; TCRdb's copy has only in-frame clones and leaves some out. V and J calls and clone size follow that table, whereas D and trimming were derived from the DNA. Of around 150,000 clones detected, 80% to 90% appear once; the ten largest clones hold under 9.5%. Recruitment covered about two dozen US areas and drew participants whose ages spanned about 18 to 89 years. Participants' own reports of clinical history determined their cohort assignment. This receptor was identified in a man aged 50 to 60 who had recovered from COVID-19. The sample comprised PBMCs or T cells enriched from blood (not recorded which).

The CDR3 coding sequence is TGTGCCAGCAGCCAAGATCAGTGGAGGGATGAGCAGTTCTTC. It yields the protein CASSQDQWRDEQFF. The chain joins TRBV14 to TRBJ2-1; a possible D gene is TRBD2 (6 bases). The CDR3 has 14 residues. Trimming shortened V by 0 bases and J by 8 bases, and 11 bases separated the two germline ends. Germline assignment: CDR1 SGHDN and CDR2 FVKESK.